The 9 T cell receptor beta chains below all came from one sample that was sequenced in a study of tumor-infiltrating lymphocytes in localized non-small cell lung cancer. Some clones are missing from TCRdb's copy, which holds only in-frame ones; the method was immunoSEQ multiplex PCR. The sample lists approximately 17,000 clones; approximately 80% were seen once. Source material: lung tumor tissue. These receptors originate from a human donor with non-small cell lung cancer.

V gene TRBV9 combines with J gene TRBJ1-1, with D hard to call. Germline CDR1 and CDR2: SGDLS and YYNGEE. The CDR3 is 15 residues long. V lost 4 bases to trimming and J lost 5 bases, with 18 bases between them. The CDR3 DNA follows: TGTGCCAGCAGCCTTCGAGAGGGTAGAGGAACTGAAGCTTTCTTT. As protein: CASSLREGRGTEAFF.

V gene TRBV7-8 combines with J gene TRBJ2-5; tentatively, D is TRBD2 (6 bases). CDR1 is SGHVS, CDR2 FQNEAQ, per germline. The CDR3 loop spans 16 amino acids. The V and J ends lost 5 bases and 5 bases respectively, with 21 bases between them. The CDR3 bases are TGTGCCAGCAGCCCCTCCGGGGACTTGGGTGGGGAGACCCAGTACTTC. Amino acid sequence: CASSPSGDLGGETQYF.

The chain links TRBV21-1 to TRBJ2-5; the table's D call TRBD1 went unverified against the DNA. TRBV21-1 represents a pseudogene. CDR3 length equals 14 residues. The CDR3: CASSPRQDRETQYF. The CDR3 bases are TGTGCCAGCAGCCCCCGACAGGACCGAGAGACCCAGTACTTC.

The CDR3: CASSAGRITDTQYF. CDR3 DNA sequence: TGTGCCAGCAGCGCCGGGAGAATCACAGATACGCAGTATTTT. The chain joins TRBV9 to TRBJ2-3, with a weak D call TRBD2 (6 bases). Germline CDR1 is SGDLS and CDR2 is YYNGEE. Between the trimmed V and J ends, which lost 3 bases and 2 bases, there was a span of 10 bases. There are 14 residues in the CDR3.

This chain connects TRBV15 to TRBJ1-4; perhaps TRBD1 as D (6 bases). Germline V gives CDR1 LNHNV, CDR2 YYDKDF (reference sequence). The CDR3 is 16 residues long. V was trimmed by 1 base and J by 3 bases, leaving 12 bases between them. The chain's CDR3 is CATSRATGKSNEKLFF. The DNA of the CDR3 is TGTGCCACCAGCAGAGCTACAGGGAAATCTAATGAAAAACTGTTTTTT. Looking up the rest from reference TRBV15 and TRBJ1-4 gives the full variable domain: DAMVIQNPRYQVTQFGKPVTLSCSQTLNHNVMYWYQQKSSQAPKLLFHYYDKDFNNEADTPDNFQSRRPNTSFCFLDIRSPGLGDTAMYLCATSRATGKSNEKLFFGSGTQLSVL.

This chain uses TRBV19 with TRBJ2-7; possible D gene TRBD1, 5 bases. This CDR3 is built from 14 residues. Germline V gene sequence: CDR1 LNHDA, CDR2 SQIVND (reference sequence). V lost 5 bases, J lost 0 bases, and 11 bases lay in between. Here the CDR3 DNA reads TGTGCCAGTAGTGTCGACAGTAGCTCCTACGAGCAGTACTTC. Translated: CASSVDSSSYEQYF.

This sequence joins TRBV28 and TRBJ1-2, with D possibly matching TRBD1 (6 bases). Trimming shortened V by 2 bases and J by 1 base, and 11 bases separated the two germline ends. Germline V gives CDR1 MDHEN, CDR2 SYDVKM. The CDR3 length is 15 residues. This chain's CDR3 is CASSLPPGVNYGYTF. The CDR3 DNA is TGTGCCAGCAGTTTACCTCCAGGGGTTAACTATGGCTACACCTTC.

CDR3 nucleotide sequence: TGTGCCAGCAGCCACCCCCAGGGGCTCTGGGAGCAGTTCTTC. The encoded protein is CASSHPQGLWEQFF. V usage is TRBV7-8 and J usage is TRBJ2-1; maybe TRBD1 (6 bases). The CDR3 covers 14 residues. With 5 bases removed from V and 10 bases from J, the gap between germline ends came to 18 bases. Germline CDR1 SGHVS, CDR2 FQNEAQ.

The chain carries TRBV15 and TRBJ2-7; TRBD2 agrees at 11 bases. Losses at the gene ends were 5 bases for V and 2 bases for J; bases not matched to a gene: 5. CDR1 is LNHNV and CDR2 is YYDKDF in the germline V gene (reference sequence). The CDR3 sequence is 15 residues long. The CDR3 is CATSSGLAGAYEQYF. Written as DNA, the CDR3 is TGTGCCACCAGCTCCGGACTAGCGGGCGCCTACGAGCAGTACTTC.